This T cell receptor beta chain was sequenced for a study of cytomegalovirus exposure and HLA in healthy donors (dated by TCRdb to 2016 to 2017). Regarding the complete study: An earlier analysis of under 600 of the donors reported more than 250 Gb of sequence data and around 120 million unique TCR beta sequences from 150 million to 200 million T cells. Roughly 310 gigabases of sequencing data and 70 million to 100 million unique TCR sequences were included in an early release covering several hundred HLA-typed donors. Of the approximately 400 genotyped donors, approximately 83% fell in the genetic ancestry cluster associated with self-reported Caucasian donors. The study aimed to test whether signatures of past pathogen exposure could be identified by cataloging public T cell receptors. Using immunosequencing, the study profiled T cell repertoires from about 650 subjects and related those repertoires to cytomegalovirus serostatus. A separate validation cohort of over a hundred different subjects was used in addition to the approximately 640-subject first cohort. High-throughput TCR immunosequencing, statistical association of individual TCRs with disease status, and machine learning were combined to predict cytomegalovirus infection status. A later analysis re-analyzed previously published TCR beta repertoires from hundreds of donors and added high-resolution HLA genotyping to study TCR occurrence patterns. Rather than using new phenotypic data, the later analysis identified candidate immune exposures from TCR beta sequences and from how often those sequences occurred across donors. An earlier analysis of approximately 630 of the donors applied high-throughput TCR beta sequencing to assess whether each TCR beta V gene segment acted as functional or pseudogenic. Donor age, sex, ethnicity and CMV serostatus were compiled together with the repertoire data. A later genetic analysis used genome-wide SNP genotypes for about three fifths of the roughly 700 donors, treating that subset as a discovery cohort. Every repertoire in the discovery cohort had been generated on one and the same sequencing platform. HLA typing included class I and class II loci at four-digit resolution. The number of donors typed differed by locus, with roughly 620-640 for A, B, C, DRB1 and DQB1, around 500 for DQA1, about 610 for DPA1, and around 450 for DPB1. A handful of DR-DQ haplotypes were handled as single units for association and clustering because linkage in the cohort was strong. Across 398 genotyped donors of the cohort, an average of approximately 240,000 unique TCR beta nucleotide sequences per donor were sequenced, and roughly a sixth of those sequences were non-productive.

In the case of this clone: Its antigen is not yet known. No much larger clonotype is one base removed from it; base qualities were not supplied.

The cohort was made up of about 670 healthy bone marrow donors. At the time of sampling, every cohort member was nominally healthy, though immune exposures that went unrecorded were likely present. The donor was CMV seropositive and belonged to the group of 250 to 300 seropositive cohort members. Each donor provided a peripheral blood sample, and peripheral blood mononuclear cells were used for TCR beta sequencing. Genomic DNA extraction from the blood cell samples was performed with the Qiagen DNeasy Blood Extraction Kit. V is trimmed back by 7 bases and J by 5 bases, and the junction contains 4 bases that no gene match accounts for. Reading the germline V gene gives CDR1 SQVTM and CDR2 ANQGSEA. The CDR3 runs 11 amino acids, cysteine and phenylalanine included. Only CDR3 DNA remains: 33 bases, in frame from the first base. Findings and caveats that apply to the study as a whole: The only immune exposure information available for the cohort was CMV serostatus. A group of highly shared sequence variants was considered likely to be a technical artifact of the sequencing pipeline. Because some donors lacked HLA typing at each locus, the association tests relied only on the typed subset. A later analysis found that most CMV-associated TCR beta chains appeared HLA-restricted, with HLA associations seemingly driven largely by CMV exposure. Strong co-occurrence of HLA alleles, especially DR and DQ, made assigning TCR associations to individual alleles difficult. In an earlier analysis of some 640 of the donors, most TCR beta V segments were observed in productive rearrangements about 87% or about 30% of the time, broadly matching IMGT annotations. In a later analysis, TCR association rates were found to vary across HLA loci, with the most associated TCRs seen for DRB1 alleles and the fewest for HLA-C alleles. A later analysis found that HLA-associated TCR beta chains were more clonally expanded and had lower generation probabilities than equally common non-associated chains. This cohort had only TCR beta chains sequenced, and the lack of alpha or paired-chain data limited which features could be detected. Several of the top co-occurrence clusters appeared to be linked to parvovirus B19, influenza, CMV and Epstein-Barr virus, according to a later analysis. The 87-base-pair reads could not distinguish some IMGT-functional V segments, including TRBV6-2 and TRBV6-3, so those segments were excluded. The study gave a list of 150 to 200 TCR beta chains associated with cytomegalovirus. Correlated functional status among segregating V segments might be attributable to linkage disequilibrium, but an unknown experimental factor could not be ruled out. Compared with the roughly 700-donor mean, donors in an Asian-associated ancestry cluster had fewer N-insertions in productive TCRs, according to a later genetic analysis. In both the original and validation cohorts, the classifier was reported to diagnose cytomegalovirus status with high specificity and sensitivity. Because counts were too low, about 18 rarely observed V segments, including chromosome 9 orphons, were excluded from the earlier analysis of around 640 of the donors. Three of the identified cytomegalovirus-associated TCR beta chains were confirmed in vitro to be specific for cytomegalovirus antigens. In a later analysis, some 17,000 TCR beta sequences were associated with specific HLA alleles at a false discovery rate of 0.05. A further reported finding was that TCR beta sequences accurately predicted the HLA-A and HLA-B alleles for most subjects in the first cohort. In a later genetic analysis, a missense DCLRE1C variant was associated with V-gene and J-gene trimming of TCR beta chains, and the association was replicated in an independent cohort. Roughly uniform sequencing depth across donors was assumed in presence/absence analyses, although this assumption may not hold. Across donors, most TCR sequences were observed very rarely, whereas some public TCRs were present in many individuals. The authors suggested that the approach could potentially be extended to other disease states and immunological phenotypes.

The library relied on the immunoSEQ multiplex PCR assay. For the multiplex PCR, a mixture combining 60 forward primers for TCR Vbeta segments and 13 reverse primers for TCR Jbeta segments was used. The CDR3 region of rearranged TCR beta genes was amplified from genomic DNA by a multiplex PCR assay. On the Illumina HiSeq System, the amplified TCR beta libraries were sequenced as 87-base-pair reads. The paper's processing steps were these. A later analysis counted approximately 84 million unique TCR beta chains across the 666 repertoires, and some 11 million of these chains were shared by at least two donors. Raw reads were error-corrected and collapsed into unique sequences with a nearest-neighbor algorithm that merged closely related sequences to remove PCR and sequencing errors. To assign V, D and J gene segments, CDR3 sequences were aligned to IMGT reference sequences. For a sequence to be retained, at least a six-nucleotide match to both a V gene segment and a J gene segment was required. Rearrangements were classified as productive when the CDR3 lacked stop codons and remained in frame with V and J, and all other rearrangements were classified as non-productive. CDR3 was defined according to IMGT convention as the region running from the second conserved V-encoded cysteine to the conserved J-encoded phenylalanine. Sequences without an unambiguous match to a single V gene segment were excluded from the earlier analysis of several hundred of the donors. An earlier analysis of fewer than 750 of the donors called V segments functional above 56.7% productive rearrangements and segregating when the between-donor standard deviation exceeded 5%. A statistical classification framework was built for diagnosing cytomegalovirus status from the catalog of TCR beta chain sequences. A later analysis assigned V and J genes by comparing TCR nucleotide sequences with IMGT/GENE-DB human TR gene sequences. The TCRdist pipeline was used in a later analysis to assign CDR3 sequences and most-parsimonious VDJ recombination scenarios. In a later analysis, every TCR beta chain was defined by the combination of its CDR3 amino acid sequence and its V-gene family, and reads without a unique V-gene family were dropped. To address suspected cross-contamination and a sequencing artifact, a later analysis removed 592 highly shared, low-generation-probability nucleotide sequences. In a later analysis, a clonal expansion index for each public chain was calculated from normalized within-repertoire ranks of inferred template counts. In a later analysis, generation probabilities were computed using a VDJ recombination model fitted to out-of-frame rearrangements, and the results were checked against IGoR. In a later analysis, TCR-TCR, TCR-HLA and TCR-CMV co-occurrence was scored with hypergeometric tests, and a repertoire-size bias correction was applied to TCR pairs. False discovery rates were estimated in a later analysis by permuting HLA or CMV assignments 20 times. In a later analysis, co-occurring TCRs were grouped using DBSCAN, with TCRdist sequence similarity added in when clustering inside HLA-allele-positive subsets. Repertoires with fewer than 30,000 or more than 120,000 public chains were left out of co-occurrence clustering, as were four to six repertoires with anomalous nucleotide sharing. TCRdb obtained this table from immuneACCESS and retained in-frame rearrangements with V and J assigned. These tables miss some clones; where compared with another copy, unresolved V genes account for less than half of the shortfall, and the remainder is unexplained. The V and J calls and the clone size are those of that table, but D and trimming were determined from the DNA. The sample table records 100,000 to 150,000 clones; approximately 80% of these occur just once. The top ten clonotypes cover more than 10% of the sample.

This TCR derives from a woman in her thirties or forties in good health and CMV-seropositive. The sequencing input was PBMCs. The sequence is built from TRBV29-1 and TRBJ2-5; TRBD1 fits 7 bases in the junction. The DNA sequence reads TGCAGCGCGACAGGGAAGGAGACCCAGTACTTC. Its amino acids are CSATGKETQYF. This CDR3, with the reference TRBV29-1 and TRBJ2-5 proteins standing in past its ends, gives the full variable domain SAVISQKPSRDICQRGTSLTIQCQVDSQVTMMFWYRQQPGQSLTLIATANQGSEATYESGFVIDKFPISRPNLTFSTLTVSNMSPEDSSIYLCSATGKETQYFGPGTRLLVL.